Listed below are T cell receptor beta chains from one sample, sequenced in a study of beta chain features in type 1 diabetes. Generated by immunoSEQ multiplex PCR, the TCRdb table keeps only in-frame clones and is missing some. The table lists about 620,000 clones, 15% to 18% of them singletons. Sequencing input: naive CD4+ T cells from blood. The receptor source for this set is a man younger than 35 in good health. Both conserved end residues are part of each CDR3. Fields, in order: CDR3 protein, CDR3 DNA, V gene, J gene, D gene, clone size. D genes are given only for firm matches. The size field is filled for only some rows; it gives once, few, many or a size class.

CDR3: CASSFTGPFSYEQYF; DNA: TGTGCCAGCAGCTTCACGGGCCCCTTCTCCTACGAGCAGTACTTC; V: TRBV7-2; J: TRBJ2-7; D: -; size: few
CDR3: CAITTGTASYNEQFF; DNA: TGTGCCATCACTACCGGAACAGCCTCCTACAATGAGCAGTTCTTC; V: TRBV10-3; J: TRBJ2-1; D: -; size: many
CDR3: CASSPNYRGSPYEQYF; DNA: TGTGCCAGCTCACCAAATTACCGGGGCAGCCCCTACGAGCAGTACTTC; V: TRBV18; J: TRBJ2-7; D: -; size: -
CDR3: CASSVEEGLLSGNTIYF; DNA: TGTGCCAGCAGCGTAGAGGAGGGACTCCTTTCTGGAAACACCATATATTTT; V: TRBV9; J: TRBJ1-3; D: -; size: -
CDR3: CASSYKSQQFF; DNA: TGTGCCAGCAGTTACAAGTCCCAGCAGTTCTTC; V: TRBV6-5; J: TRBJ2-1; D: -; size: -
CDR3: CASSPGQGYYEQYF; DNA: TGCGCCAGCAGCCCGGGACAGGGATACTACGAGCAGTACTTC; V: TRBV5-1; J: TRBJ2-7; D: TRBD1; size: -
CDR3: CASSLVGVSNQPQHF; DNA: TGTGCCAGCAGCTTAGTAGGGGTGAGCAATCAGCCCCAGCATTTT; V: TRBV7-2; J: TRBJ1-5; D: -; size: -
CDR3: CAARDRGEETQYF; DNA: TGTGCCGCCCGGGACAGGGGAGAAGAGACCCAGTACTTC; V: TRBV19; J: TRBJ2-5; D: TRBD1; size: few
CDR3: CASSEESGYNTGELFF; DNA: TGTGCCAGCAGTGAGGAATCAGGCTACAACACCGGGGAGCTGTTTTTT; V: TRBV2; J: TRBJ2-2; D: -; size: few
CDR3: CASSLGRASSYEQYF; DNA: TGTGCCAGCAGCTTAGGCAGGGCGAGCTCCTACGAGCAGTACTTC; V: TRBV7-3; J: TRBJ2-7; D: -; size: -
CDR3: CASTPPSRGASYEQYF; DNA: TGTGCCAGCACCCCCCCTAGCAGGGGGGCCTCCTACGAGCAGTACTTC; V: TRBV7-9; J: TRBJ2-7; D: -; size: few
CDR3: CASSSAGEGWYEQYF; DNA: TGTGCTAGCAGTTCTGCGGGGGAGGGTTGGTACGAGCAGTACTTC; V: TRBV27; J: TRBJ2-7; D: TRBD2; size: -
CDR3: CASSLVSGGRGEQFF; DNA: TGTGCCAGCAGCTTAGTGTCCGGGGGGCGTGGTGAGCAGTTCTTC; V: TRBV11-2; J: TRBJ2-1; D: -; size: few
CDR3: CASSADTNTEAFF; DNA: TGTGCCAGCAGTGCCGACACGAACACTGAAGCTTTCTTT; V: TRBV25-1; J: TRBJ1-1; D: -; size: few
CDR3: CASSPRQLSNQPQHF; DNA: TGTGCCAGCTCACCACGGCAACTTAGCAATCAGCCCCAGCATTTT; V: TRBV18; J: TRBJ1-5; D: -; size: few
CDR3: CASSYRQTYGYTF; DNA: TGTGCCAGCAGTTACAGACAGACCTATGGCTACACCTTC; V: TRBV27; J: TRBJ1-2; D: -; size: few
CDR3: CASSHPGTIYEQYF; DNA: TGTGCCAGCAGCCATCCCGGGACTATCTACGAGCAGTACTTC; V: TRBV14; J: TRBJ2-7; D: TRBD2; size: few
CDR3: CASTSTGGQPQHF; DNA: TGTGCCAGCACCTCTACGGGGGGTCAGCCCCAGCATTTT; V: TRBV28; J: TRBJ1-5; D: -; size: -
CDR3: CASSLGDRVMNTEAFF; DNA: TGTGCCAGCAGCCTAGGGGACAGGGTGATGAACACTGAAGCTTTCTTT; V: TRBV7-9; J: TRBJ1-1; D: TRBD1; size: -
CDR3: CASSVAFGTGMNTEAFF; DNA: TGTGCCAGCAGCGTAGCGTTCGGGACAGGTATGAACACTGAAGCTTTCTTT; V: TRBV9; J: TRBJ1-1; D: TRBD1; size: few
CDR3: CASSQELGEVNYGYTF; DNA: TGTGCCAGCAGCCAAGAGTTGGGGGAAGTTAACTATGGCTACACCTTC; V: TRBV4-2; J: TRBJ1-2; D: -; size: few
CDR3: CASSQGQGEQPQHF; DNA: TGCGCCAGCAGCCAGGGACAGGGGGAACAGCCCCAGCATTTT; V: TRBV5-1; J: TRBJ1-5; D: TRBD1; size: few
CDR3: CASSISPGSYEQYF; DNA: TGTGCCAGTAGTATAAGCCCCGGGTCCTACGAGCAGTACTTC; V: TRBV19; J: TRBJ2-7; D: -; size: -
CDR3: CASSREITF; DNA: TGTGCCAGCAGCCGTGAGATTACCTTC; V: TRBV6-6; J: TRBJ1-2; D: -; size: few
CDR3: CASSAGQGLNTGELFF; DNA: TGCGCCAGCAGCGCGGGACAGGGCCTAAACACCGGGGAGCTGTTTTTT; V: TRBV5-1; J: TRBJ2-2; D: TRBD1; size: -
CDR3: CSVGTENYGYTF; DNA: TGCAGCGTTGGGACGGAGAACTATGGCTACACCTTC; V: TRBV29-1; J: TRBJ1-2; D: -; size: -
CDR3: CASSLDRVSPLHF; DNA: TGTGCCAGCAGCTTGGACCGGGTTTCACCCCTCCACTTT; V: TRBV5-6; J: TRBJ1-6; D: -; size: -
CDR3: CASSQVAGPYGYTF; DNA: TGTGCCAGCAGCCAAGTGGCGGGCCCCTATGGCTACACCTTC; V: TRBV14; J: TRBJ1-2; D: -; size: -
CDR3: CAISPAGPSTDTQYF; DNA: TGTGCCATCAGCCCCGCGGGGCCCAGCACAGATACGCAGTATTTT; V: TRBV10-3; J: TRBJ2-3; D: -; size: -
CDR3: CATSRGPQETQYF; DNA: TGTGCCACCAGCAGAGGCCCACAAGAGACCCAGTACTTC; V: TRBV15; J: TRBJ2-5; D: -; size: few
CDR3: CASSQNDRAGRVEQYF; DNA: TGTGCCAGCAGCCAAAATGACAGGGCCGGCCGGGTCGAGCAGTACTTC; V: TRBV4-2; J: TRBJ2-7; D: TRBD1; size: -
CDR3: CASSARDRGNMNTEAFF; DNA: TGTGCCAGTAGTGCTCGGGACAGGGGGAATATGAACACTGAAGCTTTCTTT; V: TRBV19; J: TRBJ1-1; D: TRBD1; size: -
CDR3: CAWSPPWGATYEQYF; DNA: TGTGCCTGGAGTCCTCCCTGGGGAGCGACCTACGAGCAGTACTTC; V: TRBV30; J: TRBJ2-7; D: -; size: -
CDR3: CASSRGRVNYEQYF; DNA: TGTGCCAGCTCCCGCGGGAGGGTGAATTACGAGCAGTACTTC; V: TRBV7-2; J: TRBJ2-7; D: TRBD2; size: -
CDR3: CAIRGGQGSSEAFF; DNA: TGTGCCATCAGAGGGGGACAGGGTTCCTCTGAAGCTTTCTTT; V: TRBV10-3; J: TRBJ1-1; D: TRBD1; size: few
CDR3: CASSEWGPGANVLTF; DNA: TGTGCCAGCAGTGAATGGGGGCCTGGGGCCAACGTCCTGACTTTC; V: TRBV25-1; J: TRBJ2-6; D: -; size: -
CDR3: CASSYDRVSGNTIYF; DNA: TGTGCCAGCAGTTACGACAGGGTCTCTGGAAACACCATATATTTT; V: TRBV6-5; J: TRBJ1-3; D: TRBD1; size: few
CDR3: CAIRSPGGTGELFF; DNA: TGTGCCATCAGATCTCCGGGGGGCACCGGGGAGCTGTTTTTT; V: TRBV10-3; J: TRBJ2-2; D: TRBD2; size: few
CDR3: CASSALTGSKGETQYF; DNA: TGCGCCAGCAGCGCGCTGACAGGGAGTAAGGGAGAGACCCAGTACTTC; V: TRBV5-1; J: TRBJ2-5; D: TRBD1; size: few
CDR3: CASSIKETQYF; DNA: TGTGCCAGTAGTATAAAAGAGACCCAGTACTTC; V: TRBV19; J: TRBJ2-5; D: -; size: -
CDR3: CASSYSNPGRGGYTF; DNA: TGTGCCAGCAGTTACTCGAATCCGGGGAGGGGAGGCTACACCTTC; V: TRBV6-5; J: TRBJ1-2; D: -; size: -
CDR3: CASSVRRNTGELFF; DNA: TGTGCCAGCAGCGTACGGCGGAACACCGGGGAGCTGTTTTTT; V: TRBV9; J: TRBJ2-2; D: -; size: -
CDR3: CACPPNRPTGELSF; DNA: TGTGCCTGTCCTCCGAACAGGCCCACCGGGGAGCTGTCTTTT; V: TRBV7-2; J: TRBJ2-2; D: -; size: -
CDR3: CASSPDRGLDYGYTF; DNA: TGTGCCAGCAGTCCGGACAGGGGTTTAGACTATGGCTACACCTTC; V: TRBV2; J: TRBJ1-2; D: TRBD1; size: -
CDR3: CASSFRGDTGELFF; DNA: TGTGCCAGCAGCTTCAGGGGAGATACCGGGGAGCTGTTTTTT; V: TRBV7-9; J: TRBJ2-2; D: -; size: -
CDR3: CASSLLRRSSYEQYF; DNA: TGTGCCAGCAGCTTGCTCAGAAGAAGCTCCTACGAGCAGTACTTC; V: TRBV11-2; J: TRBJ2-7; D: -; size: few
CDR3: CADPPRDLNYEQYF; DNA: TGTGCAGACCCGCCCCGGGACTTGAACTACGAGCAGTACTTC; V: TRBV25-1; J: TRBJ2-7; D: -; size: -
CDR3: CASSQSIGTGGTGELFF; DNA: TGCGCCAGCAGCCAAAGCATTGGGACAGGGGGCACCGGGGAGCTGTTTTTT; V: TRBV4-3; J: TRBJ2-2; D: TRBD1; size: few